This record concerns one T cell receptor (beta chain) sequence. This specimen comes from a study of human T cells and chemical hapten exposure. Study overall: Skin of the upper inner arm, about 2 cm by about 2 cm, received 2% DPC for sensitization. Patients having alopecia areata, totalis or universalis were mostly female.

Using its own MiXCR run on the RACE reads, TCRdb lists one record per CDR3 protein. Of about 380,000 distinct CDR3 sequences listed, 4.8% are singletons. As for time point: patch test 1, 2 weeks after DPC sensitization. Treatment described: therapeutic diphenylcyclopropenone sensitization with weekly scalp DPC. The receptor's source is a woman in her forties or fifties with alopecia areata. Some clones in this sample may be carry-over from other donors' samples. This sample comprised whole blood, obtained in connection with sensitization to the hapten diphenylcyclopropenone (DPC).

CDR3 protein: CASSVEQTGNSPLHF. CDR3 nucleotides: TGTGCCAGCAGCGTAGAGCAAACAGGGAATTCACCCCTCCACTTT. The V gene is TRBV9, the J gene TRBJ1-6; D may be TRBD1 (6 bases). Germline V CDR1 and CDR2: SGDLS, YYNGEE. This CDR3 comprises 15 residues. V was cut by 0 bases and J by 7 bases, with 11 bases left in between.